What follows are 29 T cell receptor beta chains derived from one specimen sequenced in a study of OX40 agonist ivuxolimab in advanced cancers. The repertoire was sequenced with immunoSEQ multiplex PCR; TCRdb's copy has only in-frame clones and lacks some. The sample carries about 80,000 clones, around 86% recorded once. The source was CD4+ or CD8+ T cells sorted from blood, collected in a trial of the OX40 agonist ivuxolimab. The receptor set was obtained from an adult with an advanced solid tumor such as melanoma, head and neck, liver or kidney cancer.

In this sample, this clone turned up a few times. CDR3 DNA: TGTGCCAGCAGGCCAGGGCAGAGCTATGGCTACACCTTC. Protein: CASRPGQSYGYTF. The chain employs TRBV5-6 and TRBJ1-2, with D possibly matching TRBD1 (5 bases). With 5 bases removed from V and 4 bases from J, the gap between germline ends came to 12 bases. The germline V gene has CDR1 SGHDT and CDR2 YYEEEE. The CDR3 totals 13 residues. The whole variable domain, remainder taken from reference TRBV5-6 and TRBJ1-2, is DAGVTQSPTHLIKTRGQQVTLRCSPKSGHDTVSWYQQALGQGPQFIFQYYEEEERQRGNFPDRFSGHQFPNYSSELNVNALLLGDSALYLCASRPGQSYGYTFGSGTRLTVV.

This clone was seen a single time. This chain links TRBV28 with TRBJ1-2; 8 bases agree with TRBD1. Germline CDR1 reads MDHEN; CDR2 reads SYDVKM. The CDR3 contains 15 residues. V trimming: 1 base; J trimming: 10 bases; junction bases outside the gene matches: 11. The chain's CDR3 is CASSLFSGGAGYYTF. CDR3 bases: TGTGCCAGCAGTTTATTCTCAGGGGGCGCGGGGTACTACACCTTC.

V is TRBV5-1 and J is TRBJ2-1; D tentatively reads TRBD1 or TRBD2 (7 bases each). Germline assignment: CDR1 SGHRS and CDR2 YFSETQ. This CDR3 has 17 residues. V lost 4 bases to trimming and J lost 4 bases, with 21 bases between them. CDR3 nucleotide sequence: TGCGCCAGCAGCCTAGGGGGCTCTAGCGGTTCATACAATGAGCAGTTCTTC. It codes for CASSLGGSSGSYNEQFF.

V gene TRBV19 combines with J gene TRBJ1-2; 10 bases fit TRBD1. The CDR3 runs to 15 residues. Germline V gene sequence: CDR1 LNHDA, CDR2 SQIVND (reference sequence). The trim removed 6 bases at V and 4 bases at J, leaving 8 bases unmatched. In DNA, the CDR3 is TGTGCCAGTAGCGACAGGGGGCGAGTAGGCTATGGCTACACCTTC. This sequence encodes CASSDRGRVGYGYTF.

About this clone: The same CDR3 also results from other DNA sequences found in this sample. This sequence joins TRBV30 and TRBJ2-7; perhaps TRBD2 as D (5 bases). The CDR3 totals 12 residues. Germline values: CDR1 GTSNPN, CDR2 SVGIG (reference sequence). V was cut by 3 bases and J by 4 bases, with 10 bases left in between. CDR3 in DNA: TGTGCCTGGAGCGGCGGGCGATACGAGCAGTACTTC. Residues: CAWSGGRYEQYF.

V gene TRBV6-1 combines with J gene TRBJ2-4, with D perhaps TRBD1 (6 bases). Germline-derived CDR1 and CDR2 are MNHNS and SASEGT. The CDR3 totals 16 residues. Trimming stripped 3 bases from V and 0 bases from J, with 12 bases between. CDR3 loop: CASSEDSFLAKNIQYF. The DNA of the CDR3 is TGTGCCAGCAGTGAGGACAGCTTTCTAGCCAAAAACATTCAGTACTTC.

This clone was seen just once. The V gene is TRBV4-1, the J gene TRBJ2-1; 13 nucleotides agree with TRBD2. This CDR3 comprises 17 residues. Germline-derived CDR1 and CDR2 are MGHRA and YSYEKL. After removal of 3 bases from V and 2 bases from J, the junction contained 4 bases not matched to a gene. CDR3 sequence reads: CASSQQLAGGPYNEQFF. The CDR3 bases are TGCGCCAGCAGCCAGCAACTAGCGGGAGGGCCCTACAATGAGCAGTTCTTC.

This chain links TRBV7-8 with TRBJ1-5; 10 bases fit TRBD1. Germline CDR1 and CDR2: SGHVS and FQNEAQ. The CDR3 is made up of 14 amino acids. The V segment lost 5 bases and the J segment 5 bases; nucleotides outside the gene matches: 3. The CDR3 sequence: CASSPDRGDQPQHF. The CDR3 DNA reads TGTGCCAGCAGCCCGGACAGGGGGGATCAGCCCCAGCATTTT.

The chain recombines TRBV5-6 with TRBJ1-2; D is unresolved. Germline V lookup: CDR1 SGHDT, CDR2 YYEEEE. The CDR3 totals 14 residues. V was pared by 5 bases and J by 6 bases, with 17 bases between. The CDR3 nucleotides are TGTGCCAGCAGACTGCGAGGACTCCCAAATGGCTACACCTTC. This sequence encodes CASRLRGLPNGYTF. The full variable domain, its missing parts supplied by reference TRBV5-6 and TRBJ1-2, is DAGVTQSPTHLIKTRGQQVTLRCSPKSGHDTVSWYQQALGQGPQFIFQYYEEEERQRGNFPDRFSGHQFPNYSSELNVNALLLGDSALYLCASRLRGLPNGYTFGSGTRLTVV.

The chain joins TRBV28 to TRBJ2-3; 10 positions agree with TRBD2. V lost 5 bases to trimming and J lost 0 bases; unmatched junction nucleotides: 2. The CDR3 covers 15 residues. The germline gives CDR1 MDHEN, CDR2 SYDVKM. The CDR3 bases are TGTGCCAGCAGTGGAGCGGGGGGGAGCACAGATACGCAGTATTTT. Protein sequence: CASSGAGGSTDTQYF.

The rearrangement uses TRBV9 and TRBJ1-3, with D possibly TRBD1 on 5 matching bases. The V and J ends lost 4 bases and 2 bases respectively, with 19 bases between them. From germline, CDR1 is SGDLS and CDR2 YYNGEE. This CDR3 is 17 amino acids long. In nucleotides, the CDR3 is TGTGCCAGCAGCTTCCCGGGATGGGGAGGGGCTGGAAACACCATATATTTT. Protein product: CASSFPGWGGAGNTIYF.

The CDR3 here is CASSPRSAETQYF. DNA for the CDR3: TGTGCCAGCAGCCCCCGATCCGCCGAGACCCAGTACTTC. The chain carries TRBV7-2 and TRBJ2-5; D uncertain. The CDR3 loop spans 13 amino acids. The V end was cut by 5 bases, the J end by 5 bases, with 12 bases between. The germline V gene encodes CDR1 SGHTA and CDR2 FQGNSA.

A single count supports this clone. This sequence joins TRBV2 and TRBJ2-7; possibly TRBD2 for D (5 bases). Trimming pared 4 bases from V and 6 bases from J, leaving 13 bases between. Germline CDR1 SNHLY, CDR2 FYNNEI. This CDR3 has 13 residues. The CDR3 DNA reads as TGTGCCAGCAGTGGGACCTTAGGAGGCGAGCAGTACGTC. This translates into CASSGTLGGEQYV.

This rearrangement joins TRBV11-2 to TRBJ2-3; D may match TRBD1 or TRBD2 (6 bases each). The CDR3 totals 18 residues. Trimming removed 1 base from V and 4 bases from J, with 21 bases in between. Germline CDR1 and CDR2: SGHAT and FQNNGV. CDR3 sequence (DNA): TGTGCCAGCAGCTTAGTAAGATACCGGGGGCGCACCCCAGATACGCAGTATTTT. Translated, it gives CASSLVRYRGRTPDTQYF.

The rearrangement uses TRBV18 and TRBJ1-1; no reliable D call. In germline, CDR1 is KGHSH, CDR2 LQKENI. Trimming stripped 5 bases from V and 0 bases from J, with 16 bases between. The CDR3 runs 16 residues. Here the CDR3 reads CASSFGKQPLNTEAFF. For the CDR3, the DNA is TGTGCCAGCTCATTTGGGAAGCAGCCCCTGAACACTGAAGCTTTCTTT.

This clone has just one count. The rearrangement uses TRBV9 and TRBJ1-1; possible D gene TRBD1, 5 bases. The V end was cut by 0 bases, the J end by 6 bases, with 15 bases between. Germline CDR1 SGDLS, CDR2 YYNGEE. The CDR3 runs to 15 residues. The DNA of the CDR3 is TGTGCCAGCAGCGTAGCTACGGGGGGGAGTGCTGAAGCTTTCTTT. Translation: CASSVATGGSAEAFF.

The V gene is TRBV6-1, the J gene TRBJ1-1; D is unclear. The germline V gene has CDR1 MNHNS and CDR2 SASEGT. Trimming left V 1 base short and J 4 bases short, with 7 bases between. The CDR3 consists of 13 residues. The CDR3 DNA follows: TGTGCCAGCAGTGAAGGGGGATCCACTGAAGCTTTCTTT. Translating gives CASSEGGSTEAFF.

CDR3 protein: CASSQGLGTDTQYF. The CDR3 DNA reads as TGCGCCAGCAGCCAGGGTTTAGGGACAGATACGCAGTATTTT. This chain uses TRBV4-1 with TRBJ2-3, with D unresolved. The CDR3 contains 14 residues. Germline assignment: CDR1 MGHRA and CDR2 YSYEKL. Trimming removed 3 bases at V and 3 bases at J, with 10 bases between.

This chain joins TRBV29-1 and TRBJ2-1; D not certain. The V gene lost 6 bases and the J gene lost 5 bases, with 20 bases spanning the gap. Germline lookup yields CDR1 SQVTM and CDR2 ANQGSEA. This CDR3 is 15 amino acids long. The CDR3 DNA sequence: TGCAGCGTGGGAACAGCAGCCGGGTCCAACAATGAGCAGTTCTTC. This gives the protein CSVGTAAGSNNEQFF.

In its sample, this clone was seen a few times. This chain joins TRBV18 and TRBJ1-2; D is undetermined. Germline lookup yields CDR1 KGHSH and CDR2 LQKENI. V lost 3 bases and J lost 2, with 7 bases in between. The CDR3 is 13 amino acids. The CDR3, as DNA: TGTGCCAGCTCACCCGCAGTAAACTATGGCTACACCTTC. This sequence encodes CASSPAVNYGYTF.

V is TRBV2 and J is TRBJ1-3; the D is unclear. Trimming stripped 1 base from V and 4 bases from J, with 11 bases between. The CDR3 has 15 amino acids. Looked up from germline, CDR1 is SNHLY and CDR2 is FYNNEI. CDR3 region: CASSEVGLAGNTIYF. In DNA, the CDR3 is TGTGCCAGCAGTGAAGTAGGGTTGGCGGGAAACACCATATATTTT.

This chain links TRBV5-8 with TRBJ2-3; D is unclear. The CDR3 is 17 residues long. Germline loops: CDR1 SGHTS, CDR2 YDEGEE. V lost 3 bases and J 1 base, leaving 18 bases between the germline ends. The CDR3 is CASSSRSIAIGTDTQYF. CDR3 coding DNA: TGTGCCAGCAGCTCACGGTCTATAGCTATCGGCACAGATACGCAGTATTTT.

V and J are TRBV28 and TRBJ2-7; D gene ambiguous. Between the trimmed V and J ends, which lost 4 bases and 4 bases, there was a span of 8 bases. Per the germline V gene, CDR1 is MDHEN and CDR2 is SYDVKM. This CDR3 has 12 residues. The CDR3 DNA follows: TGTGCCAGCAGTTCCGCCCGATACGAGCAGTACTTC. Its translation: CASSSARYEQYF.

The table lists this clone with a count of one. The V call is TRBV5-1, the J call TRBJ1-5; the D gene is possibly TRBD1 (5 bases). The length of the CDR3 is 13 residues. Germline V gene data show CDR1 as SGHRS and CDR2 as YFSETQ. V was cut by 1 base and J by 5 bases, with 7 bases left in between. The CDR3 sequence: CASSLSGDQPQHF. CDR3 bases: TGCGCCAGCAGCTTGTCGGGGGATCAGCCCCAGCATTTT.

The chain combines TRBV7-2 with TRBJ1-5; D might be TRBD1 (6 bases). CDR1 is SGHTA, CDR2 FQGNSA, per germline. Deletions cut 5 bases from V and 1 base from J, with 12 bases between. This CDR3 contains 15 residues. The CDR3 loop reads CASSPGAMSNQPQHF. CDR3 bases: TGTGCCAGCAGCCCGGGGGCCATGAGCAATCAGCCCCAGCATTTT.

The rearrangement links TRBV30 to TRBJ1-5; a weak D match, TRBD1 (6 bases). Trimming took off 2 bases at V and 6 bases at J, with 11 bases between the two ends. From germline, CDR1 is GTSNPN and CDR2 SVGIG (reference sequence). The CDR3 covers 13 residues. CDR3 coding DNA: TGTGCCTGGAGTCCGGGACACCGTCAGCCCCAGCATTTT. Amino acids: CAWSPGHRQPQHF. The full variable domain, completed using reference TRBV30 and TRBJ1-5, is SQTIHQWPATLVQPVGSPLSLECTVEGTSNPNLYWYRQAAGRGLQLLFYSVGIGQISSEVPQNLSASRPQDRQFILSSKKLLLSDSGFYLCAWSPGHRQPQHFGDGTRLSIL.

The rearrangement joins TRBV9 to TRBJ2-5; TRBD1 might be the D (5 bases). The germline gives CDR1 SGDLS, CDR2 YYNGEE. There are 13 residues in the CDR3. V lost 1 base to trimming and J lost 5 bases, with 9 bases between them. CDR3 amino acids: CASSVQGRETQYF. CDR3 bases: TGTGCCAGCAGCGTACAGGGTCGGGAGACCCAGTACTTC.

This chain connects TRBV5-8 to TRBJ1-5, with 11 bases fitting TRBD1. CDR3 length: 17 residues. From germline, CDR1 is SGHTS and CDR2 YDEGEE. Germline trimming cut 4 bases from V and 4 bases from J; bases unmatched to any gene: 10. CDR3 bases: TGTGCCAGCAGCCAACTATGGGGGACAGGGGGGAATCAGCCCCAGCATTTT. Translation gives CASSQLWGTGGNQPQHF.

In the case of this clone: The sample carries other DNA sequences with the same CDR3. V and J are TRBV5-1 and TRBJ2-5; D is ambiguous. Germline CDR1 SGHRS, CDR2 YFSETQ. The CDR3 contains 12 residues. Trimming pared 0 bases from V and 4 bases from J, leaving 4 bases between. The DNA for the CDR3 is TGCGCCAGCAGCTTGGCCGGAGAGACCCAGTACTTC. Translation: CASSLAGETQYF.